A single sample is the source of the 10 T cell receptor beta chains below, sequenced in a study of blood T cell repertoires in COVID-19. Clones were sequenced by immunoSEQ multiplex PCR, and TCRdb holds only the in-frame ones, with some missing. The repertoire includes roughly 310,000 clones, 70% to 90% of them detected once, and approximately 9.8% sits in the top ten. Material for sequencing was PBMCs or T cells enriched from blood (not recorded which). These receptors were taken from a woman aged 40 to 50 who had recovered from COVID-19.

The chain links TRBV5-6 to TRBJ1-1; 7 nucleotides align to TRBD1. V was clipped by 6 bases and J by 1 base; unmatched bases: 15. This CDR3 is built from 17 residues. The germline gives CDR1 SGHDT, CDR2 YYEEEE. CDR3 loop: CASKLVGGRAKNTEAFF. CDR3 nucleotide sequence: TGTGCCAGCAAGTTGGTAGGGGGCCGGGCGAAGAACACTGAAGCTTTCTTT.

This clone was seen more than once but under ten times. V is TRBV10-3 and J is TRBJ1-2, with 9 bases aligning to TRBD1. CDR1 is ENHRY, CDR2 SYGVKD, per germline. The V segment lost 10 bases and the J segment 8 bases; nucleotides outside the gene matches: 8. This CDR3 has 12 amino acids. This CDR3 reads CATGGTGKGYTF. DNA of the CDR3: TGTGCCACCGGGGGGACAGGGAAAGGCTACACCTTC.

In regard to this clone: The same CDR3 is also encoded by other DNA sequences in this sample. The rearrangement uses TRBV19 and TRBJ1-5; weak D call: TRBD1 (6 bases). V was clipped by 0 bases and J by 4 bases, with 7 bases between them. CDR1 is LNHDA, CDR2 SQIVND, per germline (reference sequence). CDR3 size: 14 residues. CDR3 sequence reads: CASSIEDSNQPQHF. The CDR3 DNA follows: TGTGCCAGTAGTATAGAGGACAGTAATCAGCCCCAGCATTTT.

The rearrangement links TRBV28 to TRBJ2-7, with a possible D match to TRBD1 (6 bases). Trimming shortened V by 8 bases and J by 2 bases, and 13 bases separated the two germline ends. CDR3 length equals 13 residues. Germline V gives CDR1 MDHEN, CDR2 SYDVKM. The CDR3 loop is CASCRGHPYEQYF. Here the CDR3 DNA reads TGTGCCAGCTGCAGGGGCCATCCCTACGAGCAGTACTTC.

This clone was recorded a few times. V is TRBV19 and J is TRBJ1-1, with D unresolved. CDR1 is LNHDA, CDR2 SQIVND, per germline (reference sequence). V gave up 3 bases and J gave up 1 base, with 6 bases separating them. The CDR3 is 13 residues long. CDR3 in DNA: TGTGCCAGTAGTATTCAGGCGAACACTGAAGCTTTCTTT. This gives the protein CASSIQANTEAFF.

The V call is TRBV7-8, the J call TRBJ2-5; D is perhaps TRBD2 (5 bases). CDR3 size: 14 residues. Germline V gene data show CDR1 as SGHVS and CDR2 as FQNEAQ. The V gene lost 5 bases and the J gene lost 0 bases, with 10 bases spanning the gap. CDR3 nucleotide sequence: TGTGCCAGCAGCCCTGAGGGATACCAAGAGACCCAGTACTTC. Protein: CASSPEGYQETQYF.

With regard to this clone: This specimen includes other DNA sequences encoding the same CDR3. This CDR3 is CASSSDRGTGELFF. For the CDR3, the DNA is TGTGCCAGCAGCTCGGACAGGGGTACCGGGGAGCTGTTTTTT. V gene TRBV7-3 combines with J gene TRBJ2-2; the match to TRBD1 covers 9 bases. CDR3 length: 14 amino acids. Germline loops: CDR1 SGHTA, CDR2 FQGTGA. Losses at the gene ends were 4 bases for V and 5 bases for J; bases not matched to a gene: 2.

This clone was picked up a small number of times. The V gene is TRBV12-3 or TRBV12-4, the J gene TRBJ2-7, with a weak D call TRBD2 (6 bases). The CDR3 has 13 residues. Trimming took 1 base from V and 7 from J, leaving 11 bases between them. The CDR3 sequence: CASSLGLAREQYF. CDR3 coding DNA: TGTGCCAGCAGTTTAGGGCTAGCGAGAGAGCAGTACTTC.

The chain employs TRBV19 and TRBJ1-1; D uncertain. V was shortened by 2 bases and J by 3 bases, with 10 bases between the two germline ends. The CDR3 contains 14 residues. CDR1 is LNHDA and CDR2 is SQIVND in the germline V gene (reference sequence). Here the CDR3 reads CASSISRFDTEAFF. DNA for the CDR3: TGTGCCAGTAGTATATCGAGATTTGACACTGAAGCTTTCTTT.

This rearrangement joins TRBV11-3 to TRBJ1-1, with TRBD1 as a possible D gene (6 bases). CDR1 is SGHNT and CDR2 is YENEEA in the germline V gene. CDR3 length: 16 amino acids. The V end was cut by 5 bases, the J end by 3 bases, with 19 bases between. The CDR3 reads CASSSPPGHRDTEAFF. Here the CDR3 DNA reads TGTGCCAGCAGCAGCCCACCGGGACACCGAGACACTGAAGCTTTCTTT.